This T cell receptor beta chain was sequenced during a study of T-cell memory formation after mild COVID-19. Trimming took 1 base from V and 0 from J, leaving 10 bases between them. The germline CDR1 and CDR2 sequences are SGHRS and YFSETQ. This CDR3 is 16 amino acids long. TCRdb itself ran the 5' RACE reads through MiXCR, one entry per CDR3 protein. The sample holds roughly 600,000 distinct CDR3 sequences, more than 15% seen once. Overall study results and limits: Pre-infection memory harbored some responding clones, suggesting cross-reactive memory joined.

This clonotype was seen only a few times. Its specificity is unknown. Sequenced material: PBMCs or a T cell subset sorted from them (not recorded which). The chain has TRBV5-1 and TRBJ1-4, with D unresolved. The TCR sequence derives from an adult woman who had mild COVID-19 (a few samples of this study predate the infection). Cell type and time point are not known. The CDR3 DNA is TGCGCCAGCAGCTTGAAGGGTGCTGCAACTAATGAAAAACTGTTTTTT. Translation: CASSLKGAATNEKLFF.